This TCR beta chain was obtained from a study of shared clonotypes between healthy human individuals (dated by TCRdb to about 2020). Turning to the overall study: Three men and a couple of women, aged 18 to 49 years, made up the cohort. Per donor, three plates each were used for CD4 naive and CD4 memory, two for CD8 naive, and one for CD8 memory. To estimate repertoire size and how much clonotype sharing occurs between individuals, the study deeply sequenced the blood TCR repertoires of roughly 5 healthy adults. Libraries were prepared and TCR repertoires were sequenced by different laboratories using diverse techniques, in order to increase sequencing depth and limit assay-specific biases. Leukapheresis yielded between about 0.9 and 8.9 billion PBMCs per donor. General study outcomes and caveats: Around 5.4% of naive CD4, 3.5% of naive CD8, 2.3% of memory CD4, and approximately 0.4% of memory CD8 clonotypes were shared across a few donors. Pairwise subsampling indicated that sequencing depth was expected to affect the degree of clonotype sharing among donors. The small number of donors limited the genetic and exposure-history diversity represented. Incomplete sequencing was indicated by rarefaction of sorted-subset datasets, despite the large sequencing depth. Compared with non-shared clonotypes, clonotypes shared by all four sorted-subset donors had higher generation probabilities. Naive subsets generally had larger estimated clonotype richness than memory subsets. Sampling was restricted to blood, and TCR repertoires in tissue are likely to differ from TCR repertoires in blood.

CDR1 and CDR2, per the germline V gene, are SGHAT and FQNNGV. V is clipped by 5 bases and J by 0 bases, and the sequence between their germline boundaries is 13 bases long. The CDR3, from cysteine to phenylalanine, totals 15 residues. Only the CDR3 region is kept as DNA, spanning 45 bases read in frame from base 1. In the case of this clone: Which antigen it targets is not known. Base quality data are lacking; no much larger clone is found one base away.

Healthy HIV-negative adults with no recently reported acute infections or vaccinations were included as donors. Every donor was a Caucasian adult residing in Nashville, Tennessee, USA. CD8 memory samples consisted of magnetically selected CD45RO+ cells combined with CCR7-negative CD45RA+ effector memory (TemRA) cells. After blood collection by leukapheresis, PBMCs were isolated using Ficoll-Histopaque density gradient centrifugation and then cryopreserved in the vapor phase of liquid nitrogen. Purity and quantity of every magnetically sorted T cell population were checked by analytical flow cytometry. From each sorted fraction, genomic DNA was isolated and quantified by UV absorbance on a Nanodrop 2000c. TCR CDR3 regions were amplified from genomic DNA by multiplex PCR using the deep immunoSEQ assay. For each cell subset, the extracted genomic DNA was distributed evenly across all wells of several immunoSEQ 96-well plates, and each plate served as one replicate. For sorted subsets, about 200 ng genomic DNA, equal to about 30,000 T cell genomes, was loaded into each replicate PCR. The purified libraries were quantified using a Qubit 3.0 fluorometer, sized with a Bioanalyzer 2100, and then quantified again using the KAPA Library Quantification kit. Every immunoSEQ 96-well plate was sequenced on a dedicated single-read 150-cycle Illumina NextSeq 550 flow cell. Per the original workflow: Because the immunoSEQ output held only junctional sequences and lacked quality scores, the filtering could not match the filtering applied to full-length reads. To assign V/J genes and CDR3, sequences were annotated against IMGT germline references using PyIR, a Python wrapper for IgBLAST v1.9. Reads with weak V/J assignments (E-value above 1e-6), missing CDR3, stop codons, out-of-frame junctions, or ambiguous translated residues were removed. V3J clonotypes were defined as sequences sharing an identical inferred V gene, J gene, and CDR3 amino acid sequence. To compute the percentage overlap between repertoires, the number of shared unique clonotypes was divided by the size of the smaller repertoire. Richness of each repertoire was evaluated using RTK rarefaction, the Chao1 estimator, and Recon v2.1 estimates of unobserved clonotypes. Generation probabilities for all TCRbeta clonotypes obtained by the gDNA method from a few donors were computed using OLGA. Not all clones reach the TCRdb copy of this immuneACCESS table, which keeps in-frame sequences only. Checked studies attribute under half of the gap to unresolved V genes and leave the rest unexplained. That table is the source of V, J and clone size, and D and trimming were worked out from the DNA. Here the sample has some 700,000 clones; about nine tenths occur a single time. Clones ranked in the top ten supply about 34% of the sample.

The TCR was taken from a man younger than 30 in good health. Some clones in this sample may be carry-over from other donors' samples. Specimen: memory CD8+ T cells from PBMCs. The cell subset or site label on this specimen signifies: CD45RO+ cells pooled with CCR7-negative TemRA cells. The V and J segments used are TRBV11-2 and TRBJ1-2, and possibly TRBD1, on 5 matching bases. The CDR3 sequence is CASSEVGASNYGYTF. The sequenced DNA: TGTGCCAGCAGCGAGGTCGGGGCTTCTAACTATGGCTACACCTTC. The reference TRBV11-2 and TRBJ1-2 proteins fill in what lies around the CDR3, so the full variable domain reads EAGVAQSPRYKIIEKRQSVAFWCNPISGHATLYWYQQILGQGPKLLIQFQNNGVVDDSQLPKDRFSAERLKGVDSTLKIQPAKLEDSAVYLCASSEVGASNYGYTFGSGTRLTVV.